The rows below give T cell receptor beta chains drawn from one sample of a study of OX40 agonist ivuxolimab in advanced cancers. The repertoire was sequenced with immunoSEQ multiplex PCR; TCRdb's copy has only in-frame clones and lacks some. Among 80,000 or so clones listed, approximately 85% were seen once. The sequences come from CD4+ or CD8+ T cells sorted from blood, collected in a trial of the OX40 agonist ivuxolimab. These receptors all come from an adult with an advanced solid tumor such as melanoma, head and neck, liver or kidney cancer. Each CDR3 is given with its conserved first and last residue. The order of the fields is D gene, clone size, V gene, J gene, CDR3 DNA, CDR3 protein. The D gene is left open where the match is weak. Some rows have no size entry. The others give once, few or many, or a class for an expanded clone.

D: NA
size: NA
V: TRBV5-1
J: TRBJ2-6
DNA: TGCGCCAGCAGAGGGGACCGCGACTCTGGGGCCAACGTCCTGACTTTC
CDR3: CASRGDRDSGANVLTF

D: TRBD1
size: NA
V: TRBV2
J: TRBJ2-1
DNA: TGTGCCAGCAGTGAAACGGGGACAGAGAGCGATGAGCAGTTCTTC
CDR3: CASSETGTESDEQFF

D: NA
size: NA
V: TRBV7-2
J: TRBJ1-2
DNA: TGTGCCAGCAGCTTTAGGGTGGGAAGTGGCTACACCTTC
CDR3: CASSFRVGSGYTF

D: NA
size: NA
V: TRBV29-1
J: TRBJ1-1
DNA: TGCAGCGTCCGACGAGGGGGGTCTGAAGCTTTCTTT
CDR3: CSVRRGGSEAFF

D: NA
size: few
V: TRBV7-2
J: TRBJ1-3
DNA: TGTGCCAGCAGCTTAGCGCAGGGCTCTGGAAACACCATATATTTT
CDR3: CASSLAQGSGNTIYF

D: TRBD1
size: NA
V: TRBV19
J: TRBJ2-1
DNA: TGTGCCAGCGACGACAGGGTCGGTGAGCAGTTCTTC
CDR3: CASDDRVGEQFF

D: NA
size: NA
V: TRBV5-1
J: TRBJ2-3
DNA: TGCGCCAGCAACCTACTCGGGGGGACAGCAGGCACAGATACGCAGTATTTT
CDR3: CASNLLGGTAGTDTQYF

D: NA
size: NA
V: TRBV9
J: TRBJ1-6
DNA: TGTGCCAGCAGCGTCGACAGCCGCGGGTATTCACCCCTCCACTTT
CDR3: CASSVDSRGYSPLHF

D: TRBD2
size: NA
V: TRBV30
J: TRBJ2-7
DNA: TGTGCCTGGAGGCGGACTAGCTCTTACGAGCAGTACTTC
CDR3: CAWRRTSSYEQYF

D: TRBD1
size: NA
V: TRBV27
J: TRBJ1-4
DNA: TGTGCCAGCAGTTTAGGGACAGGGCAAAGAGAAAAACTGTTTTTT
CDR3: CASSLGTGQREKLFF

D: NA
size: NA
V: TRBV6-1
J: TRBJ2-7
DNA: TGTGCCAGCAGCCATCAAGGGGGCGAGCAGTACTTC
CDR3: CASSHQGGEQYF

D: TRBD2
size: few
V: TRBV25-1
J: TRBJ2-7
DNA: TGTGCCAGCAGCGGGAGGGTTTCGGGGGAGCAGTACTTC
CDR3: CASSGRVSGEQYF

D: NA
size: few
V: TRBV7-2
J: TRBJ1-1
DNA: TGTGCCAGCAGCTTAGTCCCAGGGATGACTGAAGCTTTCTTT
CDR3: CASSLVPGMTEAFF

D: TRBD1
size: NA
V: TRBV6-5
J: TRBJ2-7
DNA: TGTGCCAGCAGTTCTACAGGGGACTACGAGCAGTACTTC
CDR3: CASSSTGDYEQYF

D: NA
size: once
V: TRBV9
J: TRBJ2-7
DNA: TGTGCCAGCAGCCCCCATTTGGGGACGAGCTCCTACGAGCAGTACTTC
CDR3: CASSPHLGTSSYEQYF

D: NA
size: NA
V: TRBV18
J: TRBJ1-1
DNA: TGTGCCAGCTCACCACGGGGCCCTGAAGCTTTCTTT
CDR3: CASSPRGPEAFF

D: TRBD1
size: NA
V: TRBV5-1
J: TRBJ2-1
DNA: TGCGCCAGCAGCTCGGGACAGTCCTACAATGAGCAGTTCTTC
CDR3: CASSSGQSYNEQFF

D: TRBD1
size: NA
V: TRBV5-1
J: TRBJ2-7
DNA: TGCGCCAGCACCCGACTGATGGGACAGGGGCTTTCAAACTCCTACGAGCAGTACTTC
CDR3: CASTRLMGQGLSNSYEQYF

D: NA
size: few
V: TRBV19
J: TRBJ1-5
DNA: TGTGCCAGTAGTATAGAGGGGACCCCTATCACGCCCCAGCATTTT
CDR3: CASSIEGTPITPQHF

D: TRBD2
size: NA
V: TRBV7-8
J: TRBJ2-3
DNA: TGTGCCAGCAGCTCTAAGGGTGCTAGCGGGAGGCTAAGCACAGATACGCAGTATTTT
CDR3: CASSSKGASGRLSTDTQYF

D: NA
size: NA
V: TRBV6-5
J: TRBJ2-1
DNA: TGTGCCAGCAGTTACTCGCAGGTTCAATCCTACAATGAGCAGTTCTTC
CDR3: CASSYSQVQSYNEQFF